The present entry profiles one T cell receptor beta chain with its context. These data originate in a study of T cells in tumors after PD-1 blockade. Study-level information: Excluded were patients with checkpoint blockade, immunosuppressants, or radiotherapy or other anti-cancer therapy within 4 weeks.

This CDR3 comprises 15 residues. Trimming pared 0 bases from V and 8 bases from J, leaving 11 bases between. The germline gives CDR1 SGHNT, CDR2 YENEEA. Assay: immunoSEQ multiplex PCR; the TCRdb copy retains only in-frame clones and omits some. The sample lists approximately 60,000 clones, roughly 78% occurring once. This clonotype was sampled from a human donor with basal cell carcinoma. The chain uses TRBV11-3 and TRBJ1-6; maybe TRBD1 (5 bases). The starting material was PBMCs, obtained before anti-PD-1 treatment. The CDR3 DNA follows: TGTGCCAGCAGCTTAGACCCAGGGAGGGATTCACCCCTCCACTTT. It translates to CASSLDPGRDSPLHF.